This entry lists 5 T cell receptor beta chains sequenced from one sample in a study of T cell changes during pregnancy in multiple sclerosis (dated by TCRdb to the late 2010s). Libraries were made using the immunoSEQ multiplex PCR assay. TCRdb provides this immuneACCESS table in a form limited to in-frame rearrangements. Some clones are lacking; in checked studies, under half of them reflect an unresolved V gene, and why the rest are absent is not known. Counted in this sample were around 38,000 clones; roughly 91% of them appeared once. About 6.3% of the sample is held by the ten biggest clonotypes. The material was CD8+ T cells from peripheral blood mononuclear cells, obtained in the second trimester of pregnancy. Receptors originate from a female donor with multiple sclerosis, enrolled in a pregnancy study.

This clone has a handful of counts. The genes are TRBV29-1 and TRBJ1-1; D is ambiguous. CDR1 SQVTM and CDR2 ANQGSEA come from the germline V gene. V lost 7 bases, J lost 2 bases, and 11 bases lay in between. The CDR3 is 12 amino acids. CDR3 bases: TGCAGCGCTAGGCAGAGAAACACTGAAGCTTTCTTT. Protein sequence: CSARQRNTEAFF.

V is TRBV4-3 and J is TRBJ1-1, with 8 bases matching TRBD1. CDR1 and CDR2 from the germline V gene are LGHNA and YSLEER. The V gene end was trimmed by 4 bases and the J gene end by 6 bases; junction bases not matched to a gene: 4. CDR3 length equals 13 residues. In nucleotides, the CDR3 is TGCGCCAGCAGCCTACGACAGGGGTCTGAAGCTTTCTTT. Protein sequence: CASSLRQGSEAFF.

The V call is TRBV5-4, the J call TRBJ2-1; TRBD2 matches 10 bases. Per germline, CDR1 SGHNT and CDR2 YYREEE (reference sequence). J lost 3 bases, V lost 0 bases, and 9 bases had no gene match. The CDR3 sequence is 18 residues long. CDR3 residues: CASSLAYGLAGVYNEQFF. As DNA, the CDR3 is TGTGCCAGCAGCTTGGCCTATGGGCTAGCGGGAGTCTACAATGAGCAGTTCTTC.

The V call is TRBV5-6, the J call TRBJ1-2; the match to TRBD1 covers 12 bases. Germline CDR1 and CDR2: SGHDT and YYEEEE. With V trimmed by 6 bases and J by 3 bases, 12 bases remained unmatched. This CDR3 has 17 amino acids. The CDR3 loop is CASTRVYGTGGDYGYTF. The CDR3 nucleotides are TGTGCCAGCACCCGAGTGTATGGGACAGGGGGCGACTATGGCTACACCTTC.

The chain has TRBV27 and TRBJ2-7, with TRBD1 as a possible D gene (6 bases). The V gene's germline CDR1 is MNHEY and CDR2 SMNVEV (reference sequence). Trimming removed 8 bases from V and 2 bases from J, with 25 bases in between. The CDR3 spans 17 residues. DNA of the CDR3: TGTGCCAGCGGTCTCGTTTCTCCTTCAGGGGATACCTACGAGCAGTACTTC. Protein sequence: CASGLVSPSGDTYEQYF.